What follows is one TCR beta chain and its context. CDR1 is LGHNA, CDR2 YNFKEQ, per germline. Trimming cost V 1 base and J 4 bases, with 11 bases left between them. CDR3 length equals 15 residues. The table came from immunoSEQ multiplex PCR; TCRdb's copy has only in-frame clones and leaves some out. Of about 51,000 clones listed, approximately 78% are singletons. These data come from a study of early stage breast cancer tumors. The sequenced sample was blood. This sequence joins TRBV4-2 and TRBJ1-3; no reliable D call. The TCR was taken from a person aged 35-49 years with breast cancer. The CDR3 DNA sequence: TGTGCCAGCAGCCAAGTGGCCACTGCGGGAAACACCATATATTTT. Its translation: CASSQVATAGNTIYF.